This entry lists 30 T cell receptor beta chains sequenced from one sample in a study of cytomegalovirus exposure and HLA in healthy donors. Method: immunoSEQ multiplex PCR; TCRdb's copy keeps in-frame clones and lacks some. The data show tens of thousands of clones, with 89% seen just once and 1% to 1.5% held by the top ten. The specimen sequenced was PBMCs. These receptors were collected from a woman under 30 in good health and CMV-seronegative.

The chain employs TRBV7-2 and TRBJ2-5; D might be TRBD2 (6 bases). With the DNA end fitting TRBJ2-7 better, the J assignment may be wrong. CDR3 length: 16 amino acids. The germline V gene encodes CDR1 SGHTA and CDR2 FQGNSA. The CDR3 DNA follows: TGTGCCAGCAGCTCCCCTTCGGCAGGGAGGTCCTACGAGCAGTACTTC. Its protein is CASSSPSAGRSYEQYF.

The chain employs TRBV7-9 and TRBJ2-5, with 7 bases that match TRBD2. Germline V CDR1 and CDR2: SEHNR, FQNEAQ (reference sequence). V shed 1 base, J shed 4 bases, and the junction held 15 bases outside the gene matches. The CDR3 runs to 18 residues. Here the CDR3 DNA reads TGTGCCAGCAGCTTAGTTGCCGCGAGCGGGGCTTCGGGAGAGACCCAGTACTTC. Amino acids: CASSLVAASGASGETQYF.

This chain uses TRBV2 with TRBJ1-5; weak D call: TRBD1 (5 bases). CDR3 length equals 14 residues. In germline, CDR1 is SNHLY, CDR2 FYNNEI. V dropped 8 bases and J dropped 5 bases, with 16 bases sitting between them. The CDR3 reads CASFIGGGDQPQHF. In nucleotides, the CDR3 is TGTGCCAGCTTCATCGGGGGAGGTGATCAGCCCCAGCATTTT.

CDR3 in amino acids: CASSSPGTGGLEQFF. In DNA, the CDR3 is TGTGCCAGCAGTTCGCCCGGGACAGGGGGCTTGGAGCAGTTCTTC. The V call is TRBV6-5, the J call TRBJ2-1, with 12 bases fitting TRBD1. V lost 4 bases, J lost 10 bases, and 8 bases stayed unmatched. CDR3 length: 15 residues. Germline lookup yields CDR1 MNHEY and CDR2 SVGAGI.

This clone was seen a few times. V usage is TRBV7-8 and J usage is TRBJ1-5; D is ambiguous. Trimming took 5 bases from V and 0 from J, leaving 8 bases between them. The CDR3 covers 14 residues. The germline V gene encodes CDR1 SGHVS and CDR2 FQNEAQ. CDR3 loop: CASSPPHSNQPQHF. The CDR3 DNA reads TGTGCCAGCAGCCCCCCCCATAGCAATCAGCCCCAGCATTTT.

The V and J genes are TRBV28 and TRBJ2-5, with D maybe TRBD1 (6 bases). The CDR3 is 15 residues long. Germline assignment: CDR1 MDHEN and CDR2 SYDVKM. V was pared by 0 bases and J by 1 base, with 9 bases between. The CDR3 region is CASSLWVGGQETQYF. The DNA for the CDR3 is TGTGCCAGCAGTTTATGGGTAGGGGGCCAAGAGACCCAGTACTTC.

The chain recombines TRBV6-5 with TRBJ2-7; perhaps TRBD1 as D (6 bases). Germline CDR1 MNHEY, CDR2 SVGAGI. This CDR3 comprises 14 residues. Trimming shortened V by 6 bases and J by 0 bases, and 12 bases separated the two germline ends. The CDR3 reads CASRDRQSSYEQYF. The CDR3 DNA follows: TGTGCCAGCAGGGACAGACAAAGCTCCTACGAGCAGTACTTC.

This rearrangement joins TRBV6-6 to TRBJ2-3; TRBD2 agrees at 7 bases. Germline values: CDR1 MNHNY, CDR2 SVGAGI (reference sequence). The CDR3 totals 14 residues. V lost 10 bases, J lost 6 bases, and 13 bases stayed unmatched. DNA of the CDR3: TGTGCCACCGGGGGGACTGCAAGACCCGATACGCAGTATTTT. Translated, it gives CATGGTARPDTQYF.

This sequence joins TRBV7-9 and TRBJ1-5, with D unclear. Trimming stripped 4 bases from V and 6 bases from J, with 7 bases between. Germline CDR1 reads SEHNR; CDR2 reads FQNEAQ (reference sequence). The CDR3 extends over 12 amino acids. CDR3 DNA sequence: TGTGCCAGCAGCTCCCCTCGTCAGCCCCAGCATTTT. Its translation is CASSSPRQPQHF.

The rearrangement joins TRBV11-2 to TRBJ2-4, with D perhaps matching TRBD1 (5 bases). Trimming stripped 5 bases from V and 9 bases from J, with 17 bases between. Germline CDR1 SGHAT, CDR2 FQNNGV. The CDR3 sequence is 14 residues long. The CDR3 DNA is TGTGCCAGCAGCGCTTTTACAGGTCTGGGCATTCAGTACTTC. Its protein product is CASSAFTGLGIQYF.

The chain couples TRBV2 to TRBJ1-5; D is uncertain. V lost 2 bases and J 0 bases, leaving 8 bases between the germline ends. CDR1 and CDR2 from the germline V gene are SNHLY and FYNNEI. This CDR3 comprises 15 residues. The CDR3 here is CASSESGISNQPQHF. CDR3 coding DNA: TGTGCCAGCAGTGAATCGGGAATTAGCAATCAGCCCCAGCATTTT.

Here the CDR3 DNA reads TGTGCCATCAGTGACGCAGGGGCTGACGACGAGCAGTACTTC. It encodes CAISDAGADDEQYF. The chain has TRBV10-3 and TRBJ2-7; D may be TRBD1 (6 bases). From germline, CDR1 is ENHRY and CDR2 SYGVKD. V lost 3 bases to trimming and J lost 5 bases, with 14 bases between them. The CDR3 covers 14 residues.

V and J are TRBV10-3 and TRBJ2-7; TRBD2 matches 8 bases. J was trimmed by 2 bases and V by 6 bases; bases with no gene match: 9. There are 15 residues in the CDR3. The V gene's germline CDR1 is ENHRY and CDR2 SYGVKD. CDR3 residues: CAIRTSGSQAYEQYF. The DNA of the CDR3 is TGTGCCATCAGGACAAGCGGGAGTCAGGCCTACGAGCAGTACTTC.

The rearrangement links TRBV27 to TRBJ1-5; 8 bases align to TRBD1. Germline CDR1 MNHEY, CDR2 SMNVEV (reference sequence). V gave up 6 bases and J gave up 8 bases; unmatched junction bases: 9. This CDR3 spans 14 amino acids. This CDR3 is CASRQRTGGEPQHF. The CDR3 DNA sequence: TGTGCCAGCAGACAAAGAACAGGGGGTGAGCCCCAGCATTTT.

The chain uses TRBV6-1 and TRBJ1-5, with D hard to call. This CDR3 region has 13 residues. Deletions cut 7 bases from V and 7 bases from J, with 14 bases between. CDR1 MNHNS and CDR2 SASEGT come from the germline V gene. The DNA for the CDR3 is TGTGCCAGCACCGCAGACACCGAGCAGCCCCAGCATTTT. It encodes CASTADTEQPQHF.

The V gene is TRBV19, the J gene TRBJ2-1; 7 positions agree with TRBD2. J lost 5 bases, V lost 3 bases, and 10 bases had no gene match. Germline CDR1 and CDR2: LNHDA and SQIVND (reference sequence). This CDR3 has 16 residues. CDR3 coding DNA: TGTGCCAGTAGTATTAATCTAGCGGCCTTTCACAATGAGCAGTTCTTC. It is translated as CASSINLAAFHNEQFF.

The chain combines TRBV25-1 with TRBJ2-1; TRBD2 is a possible D gene (5 bases). This CDR3 has 14 amino acids. Trimming left V 2 bases short and J 2 bases short, with 7 bases between. Looked up from germline, CDR1 is MGHDK and CDR2 is SYGVNS. CDR3: CASSEIGAYNEQFF. In nucleotides, the CDR3 is TGTGCCAGCAGTGAAATCGGGGCCTACAATGAGCAGTTCTTC.

V and J are TRBV25-1 and TRBJ2-7; 8 bases line up with TRBD1. With 3 bases clipped from V and 3 bases from J, the junction kept 1 base outside the gene matches. CDR3 size: 13 residues. Germline V lookup: CDR1 MGHDK, CDR2 SYGVNS. The CDR3 nucleotides are TGTGCCAGCAGTGACAGGGGGCACTACGAGCAGTACTTC. Its protein product is CASSDRGHYEQYF.

V and J are TRBV27 and TRBJ2-5, with TRBD2 matching over 9 bases. Germline CDR1 and CDR2: MNHEY and SMNVEV (reference sequence). CDR3 length equals 15 residues. J lost 2 bases, V lost 3 bases, and 4 bases had no gene match. CDR3 DNA sequence: TGTGCCAGCAGTTTGGCGACTAGCGGTCAAGAGACCCAGTACTTC. Translated: CASSLATSGQETQYF.

CDR3 residues: CASGLILAGGAGELFF. The CDR3 DNA is TGTGCTAGTGGTTTGATCCTAGCGGGAGGGGCCGGGGAGCTGTTTTTT. The V call is TRBV12-5, the J call TRBJ2-2; 12 positions agree with TRBD2. The germline V gene encodes CDR1 LGHNT and CDR2 FRNRAP. This CDR3 contains 16 residues. V shed 2 bases and J 6 bases; nucleotides not matched to a gene: 4. Filled out from reference TRBV12-5 and TRBJ2-2, the complete variable domain reads DARVTQTPRHKVTEMGQEVTMRCQPILGHNTVFWYRQTMMQGLELLAYFRNRAPLDDSGMPKDRFSAEMPDATLATLKIQPSEPRDSAVYFCASGLILAGGAGELFFGEGSRLTVL.

V is TRBV27 and J is TRBJ2-6; tentatively, D is TRBD1 (6 bases). CDR1 MNHEY and CDR2 SMNVEV come from the germline V gene (reference sequence). This CDR3 region has 15 residues. Trimming took off 4 bases at V and 4 bases at J, with 11 bases between the two ends. The CDR3 sequence: CASSSPQGGANVLTF. The CDR3 nucleotides are TGTGCCAGCAGTTCCCCCCAGGGGGGGGCCAACGTCCTGACTTTC.

This chain uses TRBV6-6 with TRBJ2-7; 7 bases align to TRBD2. The V gene's germline CDR1 is MNHNY and CDR2 SVGAGI (reference sequence). V lost 2 bases to trimming and J lost 2 bases; unmatched junction nucleotides: 0. This CDR3 contains 13 residues. The CDR3 DNA follows: TGTGCCAGCAGTTACGGGAGGGCCTACGAGCAGTACTTC. It yields the protein CASSYGRAYEQYF.

The V and J genes are TRBV4-1 and TRBJ2-5; unclear D gene. This CDR3 has 16 residues. The V end lost 0 bases, the J end lost 4 bases, and 15 bases lay between the germline ends. CDR1 MGHRA and CDR2 YSYEKL come from the germline V gene. This chain's CDR3 is CASSQEVPPKRETQYF. The DNA of the CDR3 is TGCGCCAGCAGCCAAGAAGTACCACCCAAGAGAGAGACCCAGTACTTC.

Ten or more counts support this clone. The chain employs TRBV4-1 and TRBJ1-1, with D possibly matching TRBD1 (6 bases). The germline V gene encodes CDR1 MGHRA and CDR2 YSYEKL. V lost 1 base and J lost 7, with 10 bases in between. The CDR3 extends over 13 amino acids. The CDR3 DNA is TGCGCCAGCAGCCAAGGGAAACAGGGTGAAGCTTTCTTT. Translating it yields CASSQGKQGEAFF.

The V gene is TRBV2, the J gene TRBJ2-3; TRBD2 aligns across 7 bases. Germline V CDR1 and CDR2: SNHLY, FYNNEI. V dropped 6 bases and J dropped 4; count of bases not matched to a gene: 7. The CDR3 runs to 14 residues. In DNA form, the CDR3 reads TGTGCCAGCAGGGGGACTATTGGTTCAGATACGCAGTATTTT. Encoded protein: CASRGTIGSDTQYF.

The chain carries TRBV6-1 and TRBJ2-7; tentative D call: TRBD1 (7 bases). V lost 7 bases and J 10 bases, leaving 17 bases between the germline ends. This CDR3 is built from 12 residues. CDR1 and CDR2 from the germline V gene are MNHNS and SASEGT. The CDR3 nucleotides read TGTGCCAGCACCCTGGAGGGGGCAAGACAGTACTTC. Translating it yields CASTLEGARQYF.

The genes are TRBV11-2 and TRBJ2-7; 7 bases are a match to TRBD2. The CDR3 has 13 residues. V trimming: 4 bases; J trimming: 6 bases; junction bases outside the gene matches: 6. Looked up from germline, CDR1 is SGHAT and CDR2 is FQNNGV. The CDR3 spells CASSSSWGGEQYF. CDR3 nucleotide sequence: TGTGCCAGCAGCTCTAGCTGGGGGGGCGAGCAGTACTTC.

The V call is TRBV5-5, the J call TRBJ2-3; 9 nucleotides line up with TRBD1. V shed 0 bases, J shed 6 bases, and the junction held 2 bases outside the gene matches. Germline CDR1 and CDR2: SGHKS and YYEKEE (reference sequence). CDR3 size: 14 residues. The CDR3 DNA follows: TGTGCCAGCAGCTTGGGACAGGGGGTGGATACGCAGTATTTT. Translation: CASSLGQGVDTQYF.

The chain uses TRBV7-9 and TRBJ2-1; TRBD2 matches at 14 bases. The CDR3 has 16 amino acids. J was trimmed by 8 bases and V by 6 bases; bases with no gene match: 9. Germline V CDR1 and CDR2: SEHNR, FQNEAQ (reference sequence). As DNA, the CDR3 is TGTGCCAGCAGTCAGACTAGCGGGAGGGCTCACCATGAGCAGTTCTTC. Its translation: CASSQTSGRAHHEQFF.

In DNA form, the CDR3 reads TGTGCCAGCTCACCCGACAGGGGGCTTGGGAACATTCAGTACTTC. Translating it yields CASSPDRGLGNIQYF. This chain connects TRBV18 to TRBJ2-4, with 10 bases matching TRBD1. CDR3 length: 15 residues. The germline V gene encodes CDR1 KGHSH and CDR2 LQKENI. Trimming took 3 bases from V and 7 from J; bases not matched to a gene: 6.